The T cell receptor beta chain under discussion was sequenced for a study of T cells after yellow fever vaccination. As TCR cDNA was made by 5'RACE template switching, a universal primer site and UMIs were added. Each CDR3 protein gets one entry after TCRdb re-called the 5' RACE reads with MiXCR. The profile shows 300,000 or so distinct CDR3 sequences, around 8.1% of them singletons. Study-wide results and limits: Once the booster was given, most primary-vaccination clones reappeared, at roughly 96% for CD4 and around 90% for CD8. Few clonotypes appeared in both CD4 and CD8 compartments.

The CDR3 length is 12 residues. The germline V gene has CDR1 SGHVS and CDR2 FNYEAQ. V was trimmed by 0 bases and J by 9 bases, leaving 6 bases between them. This clonotype was seen only a few times. Antigen specificity is unknown. Sequencing used PBMCs, obtained approximately 47 days after the first yellow fever vaccination. The chain recombines TRBV7-6 with TRBJ2-1, with D perhaps TRBD1 (5 bases). This sequence originates from a man younger than 30 who received the YFV17D yellow fever vaccine. This chain's CDR3 is CASSLAGREQFF. CDR3 nucleotides: TGTGCCAGCAGCTTAGCGGGGCGTGAGCAGTTCTTC.